The clone carrying this T cell receptor beta chain has more than one count but fewer than ten. The target antigen is unknown. Data came from immunoSEQ multiplex PCR; TCRdb stores just in-frame clones and leaves some out. In the table there are tens of thousands of clones, approximately 80% of which are singletons. This specimen comes from a study of radiotherapy plus CTLA-4 blockade in lung cancer. Study summary: Objective responses were seen in more than 15% of patients, disease control in 25% to 35%.

The CDR3 runs 14 residues. Germline V gene data show CDR1 as SGHNT and CDR2 as YYREEE (reference sequence). The trim removed 4 bases at V and 1 base at J, leaving 2 bases unmatched. Regarding the study as a whole: Reported findings show early blood T cell clone dynamics, with interferon-beta, best predicted response. TCR clones originating in tumors grew in number in blood after radiotherapy plus ipilimumab.

The TCR was taken from a human donor with non-small cell lung cancer whose response to radiotherapy plus ipilimumab could not be evaluated. The V call is TRBV5-4, the J call TRBJ2-5; the match to TRBD2 covers 9 bases. The sequencing here drew on peripheral blood, taken from a patient treated with radiotherapy plus ipilimumab. The CDR3 reads CASSPSGAQETQYF. In nucleotides, the CDR3 is TGTGCCAGCAGCCCTAGCGGGGCCCAAGAGACCCAGTACTTC.